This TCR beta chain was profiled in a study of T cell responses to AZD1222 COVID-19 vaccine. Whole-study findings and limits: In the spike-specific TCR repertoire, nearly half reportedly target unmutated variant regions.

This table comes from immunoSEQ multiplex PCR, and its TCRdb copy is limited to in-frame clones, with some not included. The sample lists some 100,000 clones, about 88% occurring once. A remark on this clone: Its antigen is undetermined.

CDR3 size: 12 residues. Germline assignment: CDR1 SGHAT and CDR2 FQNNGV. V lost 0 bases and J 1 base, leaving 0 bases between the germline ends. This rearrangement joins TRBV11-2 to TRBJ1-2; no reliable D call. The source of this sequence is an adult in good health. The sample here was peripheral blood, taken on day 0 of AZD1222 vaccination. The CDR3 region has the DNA TGTGCCAGCAGCTTAGATAACTATGGCTACACCTTC. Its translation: CASSLDNYGYTF.